The 3 T cell receptor beta chains in this list originate from one sample, sequenced in a study of control samples from healthy donors and cancer patients. Produced via immunoSEQ multiplex PCR; TCRdb's table is partial and in-frame only. The repertoire holds about 130,000 clones, with 80% to 95% as singletons. Sequenced sample: blood. These receptors were collected from a man aged 40-49 years in good health.

The chain has TRBV15 and TRBJ2-2; 8 positions agree with TRBD2. CDR1 and CDR2 (germline): LNHNV, YYDKDF (reference sequence). The CDR3 loop spans 16 amino acids. After removal of 0 bases from V and 1 base from J, the junction contained 1 base not matched to a gene. CDR3 nucleotides: TGTGCCACCAGCAGAGATCTAGCGGGGAACACCGGGGAGCTGTTTTTT. It translates to CATSRDLAGNTGELFF.

V usage is TRBV18 and J usage is TRBJ2-7, with a possible D match to TRBD1 (5 bases). In germline, CDR1 is KGHSH, CDR2 LQKENI. The CDR3 is 13 residues long. Trimming pared 6 bases from V and 2 bases from J, leaving 11 bases between. The CDR3 here is CASSPPGPYEQYF. The CDR3 coding sequence is TGTGCCAGCTCCCCTCCAGGGCCCTACGAGCAGTACTTC.

The J gene is TRBJ2-4, the V gene TRBV18, with TRBD1 as a possible D gene (6 bases). This CDR3 is 17 amino acids long. The germline V gene has CDR1 KGHSH and CDR2 LQKENI. Trimming removed 2 bases from V and 6 bases from J, with 20 bases in between. The CDR3 protein is CASSPEDREGHRNIQYF. The CDR3 coding sequence is TGTGCCAGCTCACCAGAGGACAGAGAAGGGCACAGAAACATTCAGTACTTC.